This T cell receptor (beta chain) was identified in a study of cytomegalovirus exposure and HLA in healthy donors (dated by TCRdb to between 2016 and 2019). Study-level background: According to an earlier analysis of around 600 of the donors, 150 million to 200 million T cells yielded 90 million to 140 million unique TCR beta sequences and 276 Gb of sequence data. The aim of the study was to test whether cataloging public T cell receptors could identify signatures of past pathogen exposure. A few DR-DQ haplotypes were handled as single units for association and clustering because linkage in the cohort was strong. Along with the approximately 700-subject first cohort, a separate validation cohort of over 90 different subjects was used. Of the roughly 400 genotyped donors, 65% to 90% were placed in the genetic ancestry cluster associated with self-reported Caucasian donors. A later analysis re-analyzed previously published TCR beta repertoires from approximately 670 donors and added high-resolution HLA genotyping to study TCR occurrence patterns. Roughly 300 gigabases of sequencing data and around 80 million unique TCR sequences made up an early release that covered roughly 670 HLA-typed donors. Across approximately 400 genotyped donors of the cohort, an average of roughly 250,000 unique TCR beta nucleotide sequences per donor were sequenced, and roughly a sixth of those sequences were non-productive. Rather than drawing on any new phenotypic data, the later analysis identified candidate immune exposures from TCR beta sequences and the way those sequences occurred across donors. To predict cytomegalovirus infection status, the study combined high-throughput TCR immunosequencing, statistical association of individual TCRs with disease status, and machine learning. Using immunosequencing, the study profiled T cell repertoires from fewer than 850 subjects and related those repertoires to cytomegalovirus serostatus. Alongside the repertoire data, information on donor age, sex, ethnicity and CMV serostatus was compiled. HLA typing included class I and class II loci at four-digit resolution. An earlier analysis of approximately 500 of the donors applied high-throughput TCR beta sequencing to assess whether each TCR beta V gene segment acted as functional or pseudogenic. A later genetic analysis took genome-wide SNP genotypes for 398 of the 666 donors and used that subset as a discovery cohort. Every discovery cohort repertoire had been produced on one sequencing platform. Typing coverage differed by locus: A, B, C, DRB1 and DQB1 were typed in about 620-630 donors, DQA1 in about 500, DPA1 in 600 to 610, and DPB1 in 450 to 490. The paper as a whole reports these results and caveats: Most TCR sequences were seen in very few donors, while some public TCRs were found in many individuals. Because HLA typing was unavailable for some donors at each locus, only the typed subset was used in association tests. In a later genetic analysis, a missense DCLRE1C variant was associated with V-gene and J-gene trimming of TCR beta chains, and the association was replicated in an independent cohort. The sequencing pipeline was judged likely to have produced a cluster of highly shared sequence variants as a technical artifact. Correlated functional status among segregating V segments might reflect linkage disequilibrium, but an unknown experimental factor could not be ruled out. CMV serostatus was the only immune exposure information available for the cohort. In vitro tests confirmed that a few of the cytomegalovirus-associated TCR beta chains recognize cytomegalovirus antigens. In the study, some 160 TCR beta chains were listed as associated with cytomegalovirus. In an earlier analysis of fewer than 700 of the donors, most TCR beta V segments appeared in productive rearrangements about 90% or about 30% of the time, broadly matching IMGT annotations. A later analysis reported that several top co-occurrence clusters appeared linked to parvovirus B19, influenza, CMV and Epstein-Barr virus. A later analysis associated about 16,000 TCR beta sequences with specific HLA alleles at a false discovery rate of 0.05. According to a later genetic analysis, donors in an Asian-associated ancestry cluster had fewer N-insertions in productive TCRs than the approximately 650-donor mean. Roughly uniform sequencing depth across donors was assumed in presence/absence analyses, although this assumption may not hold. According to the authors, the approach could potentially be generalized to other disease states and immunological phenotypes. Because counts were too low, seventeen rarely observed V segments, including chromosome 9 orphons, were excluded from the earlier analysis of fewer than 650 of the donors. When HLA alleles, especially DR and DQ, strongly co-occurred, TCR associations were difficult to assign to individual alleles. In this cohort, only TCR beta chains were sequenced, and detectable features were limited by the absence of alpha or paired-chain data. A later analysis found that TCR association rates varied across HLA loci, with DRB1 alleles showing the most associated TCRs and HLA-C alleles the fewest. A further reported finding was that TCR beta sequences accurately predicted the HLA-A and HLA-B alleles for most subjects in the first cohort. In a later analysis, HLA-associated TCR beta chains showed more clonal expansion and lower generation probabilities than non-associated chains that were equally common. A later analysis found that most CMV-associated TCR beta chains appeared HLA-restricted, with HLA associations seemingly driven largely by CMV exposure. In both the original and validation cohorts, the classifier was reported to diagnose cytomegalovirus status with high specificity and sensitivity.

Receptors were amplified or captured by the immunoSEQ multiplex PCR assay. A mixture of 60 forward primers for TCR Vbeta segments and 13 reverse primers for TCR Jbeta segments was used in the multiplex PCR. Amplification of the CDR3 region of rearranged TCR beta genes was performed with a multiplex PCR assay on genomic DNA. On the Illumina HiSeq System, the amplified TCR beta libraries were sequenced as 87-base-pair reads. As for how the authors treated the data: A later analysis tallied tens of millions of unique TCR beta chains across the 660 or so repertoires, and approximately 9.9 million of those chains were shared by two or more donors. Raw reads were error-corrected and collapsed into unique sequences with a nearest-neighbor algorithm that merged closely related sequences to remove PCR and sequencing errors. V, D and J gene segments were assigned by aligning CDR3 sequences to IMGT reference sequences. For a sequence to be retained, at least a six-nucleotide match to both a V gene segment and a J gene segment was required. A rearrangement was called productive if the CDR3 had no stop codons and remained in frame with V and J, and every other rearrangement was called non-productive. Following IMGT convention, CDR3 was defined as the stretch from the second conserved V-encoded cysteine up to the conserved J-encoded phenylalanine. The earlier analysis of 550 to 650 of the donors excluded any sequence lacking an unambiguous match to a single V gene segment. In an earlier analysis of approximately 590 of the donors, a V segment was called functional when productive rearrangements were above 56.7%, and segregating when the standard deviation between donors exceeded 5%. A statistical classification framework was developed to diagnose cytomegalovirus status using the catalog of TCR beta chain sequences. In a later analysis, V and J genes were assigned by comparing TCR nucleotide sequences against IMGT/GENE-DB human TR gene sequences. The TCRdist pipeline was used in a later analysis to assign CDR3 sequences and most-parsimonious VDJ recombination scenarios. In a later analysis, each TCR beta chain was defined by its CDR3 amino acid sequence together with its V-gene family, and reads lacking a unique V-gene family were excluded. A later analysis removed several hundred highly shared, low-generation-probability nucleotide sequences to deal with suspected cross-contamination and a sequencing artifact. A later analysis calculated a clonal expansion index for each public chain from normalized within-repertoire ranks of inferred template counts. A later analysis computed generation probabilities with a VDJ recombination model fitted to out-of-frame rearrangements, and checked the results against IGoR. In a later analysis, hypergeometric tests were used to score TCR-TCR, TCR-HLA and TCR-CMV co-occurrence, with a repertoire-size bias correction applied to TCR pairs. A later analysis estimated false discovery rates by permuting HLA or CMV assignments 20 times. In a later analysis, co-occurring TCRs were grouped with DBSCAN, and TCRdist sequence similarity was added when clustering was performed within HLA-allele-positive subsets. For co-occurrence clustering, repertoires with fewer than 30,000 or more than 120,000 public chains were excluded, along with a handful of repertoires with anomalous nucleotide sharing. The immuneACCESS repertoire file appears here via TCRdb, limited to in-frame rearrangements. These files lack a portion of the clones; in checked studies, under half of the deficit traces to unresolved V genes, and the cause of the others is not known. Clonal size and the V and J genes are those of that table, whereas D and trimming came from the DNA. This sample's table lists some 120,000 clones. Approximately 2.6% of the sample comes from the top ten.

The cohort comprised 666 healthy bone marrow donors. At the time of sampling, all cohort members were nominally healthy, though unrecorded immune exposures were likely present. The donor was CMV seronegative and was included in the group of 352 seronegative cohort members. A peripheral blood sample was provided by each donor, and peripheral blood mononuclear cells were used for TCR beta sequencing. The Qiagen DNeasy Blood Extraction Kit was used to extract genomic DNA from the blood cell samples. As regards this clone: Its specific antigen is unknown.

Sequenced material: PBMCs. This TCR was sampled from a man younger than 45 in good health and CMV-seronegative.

The CDR3 loop reads CASSQAGGYEQYF. The nucleotide sequence is given as TGCGCCAGCAGCCAAGCGGGAGGGTACGAGCAGTACTTC. The V and J segments used are TRBV5-1 and TRBJ2-5, with 10 middle bases fitting TRBD2. The end of the DNA fits TRBJ2-7 better, so the J call may be wrong. CDR1 and CDR2 are drawn from the germline V gene: SGHRS, YFSETQ. Taken from cysteine to phenylalanine, the CDR3 has 13 residues. Only the CDR3 portion is preserved as DNA: 39 bases, with reading frame beginning at the first base.